The 14 T cell receptor beta chains presented below share a single source sample, sequenced in a study of CD8+ T cells in alopecia areata. As the sequencing template, cDNA was produced by extracting RNA and reverse transcribing it. The repertoire was sequenced with immunoSEQ multiplex PCR; TCRdb's copy has only in-frame clones and lacks some. The sample has 150,000 to 200,000 clones, approximately 61% seen once. As to treatment: oral pan-JAK inhibitor, 5-10 mg twice daily. The material was CD4+ T cells sorted from blood, obtained at week 24, from a patient treated with tofacitinib. These receptors came from a human donor with alopecia areata.

The chain has TRBV15 and TRBJ2-5; D is unresolved. Germline CDR1 LNHNV, CDR2 YYDKDF (reference sequence). The CDR3 consists of 12 residues. The V end lost 0 bases, the J end lost 8 bases, and 7 bases lay between the germline ends. DNA for the CDR3: TGTGCCACCAGCAGAGAAGGCTACACCCAGTACTTC. Protein sequence: CATSREGYTQYF.

The chain uses TRBV30 and TRBJ2-7; D is uncertain. The V and J ends lost 0 bases and 0 bases respectively, with 18 bases between them. Per the germline V gene, CDR1 is GTSNPN and CDR2 is SVGIG (reference sequence). The CDR3 is 17 residues long. CDR3 loop: CAWSVGSYGRSSYEQYF. CDR3 bases: TGTGCCTGGAGTGTAGGCTCCTACGGCCGTAGCTCCTACGAGCAGTACTTC.

V and J are TRBV20-1 and TRBJ1-1; D gene uncertain. The germline V gene encodes CDR1 DFQATT and CDR2 SNEGSKA (reference sequence). The CDR3 contains 11 residues. Trimming took off 0 bases at V and 6 bases at J, with 5 bases between the two ends. The DNA of the CDR3 is TGCAGTGCTAGAGATCACCCTGAAGCTTTCTTT. It translates to CSARDHPEAFF.

The chain uses TRBV7-9 and TRBJ1-1, with a weak D call TRBD1 (6 bases). This CDR3 is 13 amino acids long. V was shortened by 1 base and J by 6 bases, with 9 bases between the two germline ends. Germline-derived CDR1 and CDR2 are SEHNR and FQNEAQ (reference sequence). CDR3 amino acids: CASSLEGGAEAFF. DNA for the CDR3: TGTGCCAGCAGCTTAGAGGGGGGTGCTGAAGCTTTCTTT.

J is TRBJ2-1 and V is TRBV5-1; D unresolved. This CDR3 has 16 amino acids. The germline gives CDR1 SGHRS, CDR2 YFSETQ. Trimming pared 3 bases from V and 0 bases from J, leaving 13 bases between. As DNA, the CDR3 is TGCGCCAGCAGCTCGTTCCCGGTTAGCTCCTACAATGAGCAGTTCTTC. Residues: CASSSFPVSSYNEQFF.

The V call is TRBV5-1, the J call TRBJ2-2, with D uncertain. The CDR3 spans 16 residues. Germline CDR1 and CDR2: SGHRS and YFSETQ. V was clipped by 6 bases and J by 2 bases, with 17 bases between them. The CDR3 protein is CASTPRAAHNTGELFF. The CDR3 DNA follows: TGCGCCAGCACACCAAGGGCGGCTCACAACACCGGGGAGCTGTTTTTT.

CDR3 coding DNA: TGTGCCAGCAGCTCTCCCCCGCGGGGAAGCAATCAGCCCCAGCATTTT. It specifies CASSSPPRGSNQPQHF. V usage is TRBV7-8 and J usage is TRBJ1-5; D remains ambiguous. With 4 bases removed from V and 1 base from J, the gap between germline ends came to 14 bases. CDR1 is SGHVS and CDR2 is FQNEAQ in the germline V gene. This CDR3 has 16 amino acids. The whole variable domain, remainder taken from reference TRBV7-8 and TRBJ1-5, is GAGVSQSPRYKVAKRGQDVALRCDPISGHVSLFWYQQALGQGPEFLTYFQNEAQLDKSGLPSDRFFAERPEGSVSTLKIQRTQQEDSAVYLCASSSPPRGSNQPQHFGDGTRLSIL.

Details on this clone: Other DNA sequences in the same sample also yield this CDR3. The rearrangement joins TRBV29-1 to TRBJ2-4; tentatively, D is TRBD1 (6 bases). Per the germline V gene, CDR1 is SQVTM and CDR2 is ANQGSEA. V shed 4 bases and J shed 0 bases, with 7 bases lying between them. This CDR3 has 13 residues. This CDR3 reads CSVGGLAKNIQYF. The CDR3 DNA reads as TGCAGCGTTGGGGGGCTAGCCAAAAACATTCAGTACTTC.

The rearrangement uses TRBV7-8 and TRBJ1-6; the match to TRBD1 covers 7 bases. The junction had 2 bases not matched to a gene; V was cut back by 0 bases and J by 6 bases. Per germline, CDR1 SGHVS and CDR2 FQNEAQ. The CDR3 spans 15 residues. CDR3 DNA: TGTGCCAGCAGCTTAGCAGGGGGCTTTAATTCACCCCTCCACTTT. This translates into CASSLAGGFNSPLHF.

This chain links TRBV30 with TRBJ2-2; the match to TRBD1 covers 7 bases. The germline gives CDR1 GTSNPN, CDR2 SVGIG (reference sequence). The CDR3 loop spans 15 amino acids. In DNA form, the CDR3 reads TGTGCAGCCAACCCGACAGGGCCGGTTCCGGGGGAGCTGTTTTTT. Translation: CAANPTGPVPGELFF. The full variable domain, with the rest looked up from reference TRBV30 and TRBJ2-2, is SQTIHQWPATLVQPVGSPLSLECTVEGTSNPNLYWYRQAAGRGLQLLFYSVGIGQISSEVPQNLSASRPQDRQFILSSKKLLLSDSGFYLCAANPTGPVPGELFFGEGSRLTVL.

This clone appeared once. The chain is built from TRBV30 and TRBJ1-5; tentatively, D is TRBD1 (6 bases). The V end was cut by 2 bases, the J end by 2 bases, with 10 bases between. CDR3 length: 14 amino acids. The germline V gene has CDR1 GTSNPN and CDR2 SVGIG (reference sequence). The CDR3 nucleotides are TGTGCCTGGAGTAGCCCAGGGGGCAATCAGCCCCAGCATTTT. Encoded protein: CAWSSPGGNQPQHF.

This clone was seen once. The chain combines TRBV5-6 with TRBJ1-2; D is ambiguous. Trimming pared 3 bases from V and 2 bases from J, leaving 11 bases between. The CDR3 spans 14 residues. Germline assignment: CDR1 SGHDT and CDR2 YYEEEE. The DNA of the CDR3 is TGTGCCAGCAGCTATAGCTCCACCAACTATGGCTACACCTTC. Translating it yields CASSYSSTNYGYTF.

V and J are TRBV29-1 and TRBJ1-2; tentatively, D is TRBD1 (6 bases). Trimming cost V 7 bases and J 4 bases, with 13 bases left between them. Germline assignment: CDR1 SQVTM and CDR2 ANQGSEA. The CDR3 has 12 residues. The chain's CDR3 is CSAGQRSYGYTF. The CDR3 coding sequence is TGCAGCGCAGGACAGAGAAGCTATGGCTACACCTTC.

This rearrangement joins TRBV30 to TRBJ1-4, with D unresolved. Germline-derived CDR1 and CDR2 are GTSNPN and SVGIG (reference sequence). The CDR3 length is 15 residues. V lost 0 bases to trimming and J lost 3 bases, with 11 bases between them. CDR3 residues: CAWSVRGLSNEKLFF. In nucleotides, the CDR3 is TGTGCCTGGAGTGTACGAGGGCTATCTAATGAAAAACTGTTTTTT.